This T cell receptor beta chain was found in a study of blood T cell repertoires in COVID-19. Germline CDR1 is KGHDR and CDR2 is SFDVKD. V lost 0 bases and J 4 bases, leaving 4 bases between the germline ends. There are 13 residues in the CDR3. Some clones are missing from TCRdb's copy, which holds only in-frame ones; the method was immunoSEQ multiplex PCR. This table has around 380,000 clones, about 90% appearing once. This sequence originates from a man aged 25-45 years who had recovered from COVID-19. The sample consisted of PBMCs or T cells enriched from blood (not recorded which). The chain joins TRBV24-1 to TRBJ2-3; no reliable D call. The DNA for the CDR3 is TGTGCCACCAGTGATTTGTATCCAGATACGCAGTATTTT. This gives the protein CATSDLYPDTQYF.